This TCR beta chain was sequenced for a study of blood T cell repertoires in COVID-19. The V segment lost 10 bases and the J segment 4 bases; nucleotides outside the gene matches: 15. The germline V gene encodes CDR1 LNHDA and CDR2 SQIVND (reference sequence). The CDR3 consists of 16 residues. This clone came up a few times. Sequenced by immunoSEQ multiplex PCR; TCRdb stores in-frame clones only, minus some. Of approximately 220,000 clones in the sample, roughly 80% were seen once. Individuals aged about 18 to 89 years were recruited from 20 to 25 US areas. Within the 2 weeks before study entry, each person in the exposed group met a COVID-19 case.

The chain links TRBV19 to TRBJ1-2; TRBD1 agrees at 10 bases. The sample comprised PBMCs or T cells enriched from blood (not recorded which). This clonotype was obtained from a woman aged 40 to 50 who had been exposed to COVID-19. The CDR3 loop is CATRGQGPYFFYGYTF. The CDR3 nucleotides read TGTGCCACCCGGGGACAGGGGCCATACTTCTTCTATGGCTACACCTTC. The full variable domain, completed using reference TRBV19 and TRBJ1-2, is DGGITQSPKYLFRKEGQNVTLSCEQNLNHDAMYWYRQDPGQGLRLIYYSQIVNDFQKGDIAEGYSVSREKKESFPLTVTSAQKNPTAFYLCATRGQGPYFFYGYTFGSGTRLTVV.